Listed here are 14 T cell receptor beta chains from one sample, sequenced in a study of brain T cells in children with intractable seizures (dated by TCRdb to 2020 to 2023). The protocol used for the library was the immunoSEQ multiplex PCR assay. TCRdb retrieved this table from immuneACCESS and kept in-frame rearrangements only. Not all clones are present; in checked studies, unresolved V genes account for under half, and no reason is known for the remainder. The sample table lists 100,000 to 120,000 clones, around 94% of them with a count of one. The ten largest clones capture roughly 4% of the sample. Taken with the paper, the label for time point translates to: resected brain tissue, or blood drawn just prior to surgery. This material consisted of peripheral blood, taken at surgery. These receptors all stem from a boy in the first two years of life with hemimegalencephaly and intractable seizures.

Written as DNA, the CDR3 is TGTGCCATCCGAACGGGAACTAGCGGGGGGAGCTCCTACGAGCAGTACTTC. Translating gives CAIRTGTSGGSSYEQYF. V usage is TRBV27 and J usage is TRBJ2-7; 12 bases are a match to TRBD2. In germline, CDR1 is MNHEY, CDR2 SMNVEV (reference sequence). V was pared by 10 bases and J by 0 bases, with 13 bases of the junction left unmatched. The CDR3 runs to 17 residues.

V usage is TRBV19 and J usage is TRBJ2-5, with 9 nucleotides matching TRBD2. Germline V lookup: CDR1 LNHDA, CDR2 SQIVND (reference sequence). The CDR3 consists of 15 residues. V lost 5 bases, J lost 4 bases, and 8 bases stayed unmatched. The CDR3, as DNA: TGTGCCAGTAGTTTATATAGCGGGAGTCGAGAGACCCAGTACTTC. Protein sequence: CASSLYSGSRETQYF.

The CDR3 nucleotides are TGTGCCAGTAGAAACCTAGGGGGAGCCTACAATGAGCAGTTCTTC. This translates into CASRNLGGAYNEQFF. The rearrangement uses TRBV19 and TRBJ2-1, with D possibly matching TRBD1 (6 bases). The CDR3 loop spans 15 amino acids. Trimming cost V 6 bases and J 2 bases, with 14 bases left between them. The germline CDR1 and CDR2 sequences are LNHDA and SQIVND (reference sequence).

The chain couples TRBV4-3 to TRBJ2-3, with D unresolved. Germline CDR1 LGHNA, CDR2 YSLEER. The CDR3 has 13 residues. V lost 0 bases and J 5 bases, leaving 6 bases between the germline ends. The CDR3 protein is CASSQDRGDTQYF. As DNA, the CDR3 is TGCGCCAGCAGCCAAGATCGCGGAGATACGCAGTATTTT.

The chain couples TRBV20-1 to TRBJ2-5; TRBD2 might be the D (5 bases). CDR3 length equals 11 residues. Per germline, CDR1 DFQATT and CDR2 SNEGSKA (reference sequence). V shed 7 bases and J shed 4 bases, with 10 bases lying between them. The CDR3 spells CSGLEGETQYF. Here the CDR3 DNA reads TGCAGTGGCTTAGAGGGAGAGACCCAGTACTTC.

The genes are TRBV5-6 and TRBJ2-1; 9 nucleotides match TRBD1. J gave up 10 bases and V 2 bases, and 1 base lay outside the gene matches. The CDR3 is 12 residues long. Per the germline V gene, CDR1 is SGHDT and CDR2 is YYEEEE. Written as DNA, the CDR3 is TGTGCCAGCAGCTTAGGGACAGGGGAGCAGTTCTTC. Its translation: CASSLGTGEQFF.

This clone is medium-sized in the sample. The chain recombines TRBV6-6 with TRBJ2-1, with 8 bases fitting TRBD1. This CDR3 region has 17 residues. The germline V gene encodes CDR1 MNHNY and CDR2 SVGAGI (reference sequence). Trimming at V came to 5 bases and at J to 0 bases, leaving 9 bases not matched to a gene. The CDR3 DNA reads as TGTGCCAGCAGTCAGACAGGGGTCCCGACCTCCTACAATGAGCAGTTCTTC. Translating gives CASSQTGVPTSYNEQFF.

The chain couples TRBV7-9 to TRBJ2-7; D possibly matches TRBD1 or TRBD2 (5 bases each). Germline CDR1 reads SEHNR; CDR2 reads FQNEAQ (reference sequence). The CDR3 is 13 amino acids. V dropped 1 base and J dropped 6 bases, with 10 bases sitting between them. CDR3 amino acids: CASSLVGVSEQYF. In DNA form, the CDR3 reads TGTGCCAGCAGCTTAGTGGGGGTTTCCGAGCAGTACTTC.

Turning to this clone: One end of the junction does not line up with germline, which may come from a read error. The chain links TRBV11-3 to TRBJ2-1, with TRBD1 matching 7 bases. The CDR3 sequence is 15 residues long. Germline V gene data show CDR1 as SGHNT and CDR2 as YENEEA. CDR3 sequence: CASSLDRVSYNEQFF. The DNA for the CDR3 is TGTGCCAGCAGCCTAGACAGGGTGTCCTACAATGAGCAGTTCTTC.

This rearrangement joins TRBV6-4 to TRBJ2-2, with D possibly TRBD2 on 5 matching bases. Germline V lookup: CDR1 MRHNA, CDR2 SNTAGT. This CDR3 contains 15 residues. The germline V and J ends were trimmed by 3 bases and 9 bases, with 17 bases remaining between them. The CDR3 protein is CASSEGRGHSRELFF. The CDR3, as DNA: TGTGCCAGCAGTGAAGGGAGAGGGCATTCCAGGGAGCTGTTTTTT.

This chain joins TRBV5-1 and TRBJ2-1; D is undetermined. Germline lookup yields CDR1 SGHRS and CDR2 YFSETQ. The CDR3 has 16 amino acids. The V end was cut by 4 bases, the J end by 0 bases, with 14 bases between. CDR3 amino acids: CASSPRTPSSYNEQFF. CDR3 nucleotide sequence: TGCGCCAGCAGCCCCCGGACCCCGAGCTCCTACAATGAGCAGTTCTTC.

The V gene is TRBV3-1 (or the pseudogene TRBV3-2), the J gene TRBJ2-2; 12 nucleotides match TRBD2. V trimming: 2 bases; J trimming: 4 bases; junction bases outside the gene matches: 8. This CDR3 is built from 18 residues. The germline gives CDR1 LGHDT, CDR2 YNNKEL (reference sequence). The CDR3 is CASSQRGLAGGATGELFF. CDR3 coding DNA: TGTGCCAGCAGCCAAAGGGGCCTAGCGGGGGGGGCCACCGGGGAGCTGTTTTTT.

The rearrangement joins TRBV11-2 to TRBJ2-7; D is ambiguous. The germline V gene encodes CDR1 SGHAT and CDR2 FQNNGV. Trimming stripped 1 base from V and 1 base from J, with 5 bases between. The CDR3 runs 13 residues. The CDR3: CASSLVPSYEQYF. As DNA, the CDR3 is TGTGCCAGCAGCTTAGTTCCTTCCTACGAGCAGTACTTC.

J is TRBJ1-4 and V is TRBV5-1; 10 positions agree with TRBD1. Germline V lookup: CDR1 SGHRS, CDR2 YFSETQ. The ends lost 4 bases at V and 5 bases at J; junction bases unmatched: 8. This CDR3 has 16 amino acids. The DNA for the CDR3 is TGCGCCAGCAGCCCCGGACAGGGGGGGATCAATGAAAAACTGTTTTTT. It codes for CASSPGQGGINEKLFF. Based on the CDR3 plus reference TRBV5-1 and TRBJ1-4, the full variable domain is KAGVTQTPRYLIKTRGQQVTLSCSPISGHRSVSWYQQTPGQGLQFLFEYFSETQRNKGNFPGRFSGRQFSNSRSEMNVSTLELGDSALYLCASSPGQGGINEKLFFGSGTQLSVL.